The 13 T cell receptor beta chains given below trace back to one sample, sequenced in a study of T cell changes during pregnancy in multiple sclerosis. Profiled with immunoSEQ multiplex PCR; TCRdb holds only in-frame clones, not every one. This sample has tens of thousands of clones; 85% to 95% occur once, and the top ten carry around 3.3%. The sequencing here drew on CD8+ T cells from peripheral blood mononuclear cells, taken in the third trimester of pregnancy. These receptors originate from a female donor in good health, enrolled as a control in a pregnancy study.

CDR3 loop: CASGLAGFGTEAFF. CDR3 sequence (DNA): TGTGCTAGTGGTTTGGCCGGTTTCGGCACTGAAGCTTTCTTT. The chain joins TRBV12-5 to TRBJ1-1, with no clear D. Between the trimmed V and J ends, which lost 1 base and 4 bases, there was a span of 10 bases. The germline gives CDR1 LGHNT, CDR2 FRNRAP. This CDR3 region has 14 residues.

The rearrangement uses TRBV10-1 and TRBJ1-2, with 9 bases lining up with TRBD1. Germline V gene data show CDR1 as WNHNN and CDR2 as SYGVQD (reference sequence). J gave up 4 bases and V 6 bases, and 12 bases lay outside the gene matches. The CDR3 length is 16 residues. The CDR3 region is CASREKWDRAIYGYTF. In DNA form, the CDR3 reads TGCGCCAGCAGGGAAAAGTGGGACAGGGCTATCTATGGCTACACCTTC.

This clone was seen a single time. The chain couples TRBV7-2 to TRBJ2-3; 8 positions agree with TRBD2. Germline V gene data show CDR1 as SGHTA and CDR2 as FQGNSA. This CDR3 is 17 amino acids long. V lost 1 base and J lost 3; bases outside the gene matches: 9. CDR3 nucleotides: TGTGCCAGCAGCTTAGTTTCTCGGGGGGGGTTTACAGATACGCAGTATTTT. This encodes CASSLVSRGGFTDTQYF.

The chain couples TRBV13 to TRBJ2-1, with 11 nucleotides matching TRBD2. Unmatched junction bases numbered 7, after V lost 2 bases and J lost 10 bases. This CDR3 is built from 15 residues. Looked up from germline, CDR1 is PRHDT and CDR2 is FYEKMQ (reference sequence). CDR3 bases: TGTGCCAGCAGCTTAAGGCTAGCGGGGGGCGGGGAGCAGTTCTTC. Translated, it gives CASSLRLAGGGEQFF.

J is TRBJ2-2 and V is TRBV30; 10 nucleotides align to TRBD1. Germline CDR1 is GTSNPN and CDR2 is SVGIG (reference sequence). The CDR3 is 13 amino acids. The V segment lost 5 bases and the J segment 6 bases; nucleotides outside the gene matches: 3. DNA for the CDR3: TGTGCCTGGGGGACAGGGGCGTCCGGGGAGCTGTTTTTT. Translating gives CAWGTGASGELFF.

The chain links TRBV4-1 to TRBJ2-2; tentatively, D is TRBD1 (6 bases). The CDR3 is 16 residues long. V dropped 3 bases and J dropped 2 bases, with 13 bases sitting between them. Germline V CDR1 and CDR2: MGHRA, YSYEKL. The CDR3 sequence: CASSHKVGQNTGELFF. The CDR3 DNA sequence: TGCGCCAGCAGCCATAAAGTGGGACAAAACACCGGGGAGCTGTTTTTT.

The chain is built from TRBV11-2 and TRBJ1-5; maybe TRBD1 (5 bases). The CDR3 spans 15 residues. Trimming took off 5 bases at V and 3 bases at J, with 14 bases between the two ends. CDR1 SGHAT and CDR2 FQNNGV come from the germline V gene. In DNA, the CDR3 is TGTGCCAGCAGCCCTGGACACTCCTCCAATCAGCCCCAGCATTTT. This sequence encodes CASSPGHSSNQPQHF.

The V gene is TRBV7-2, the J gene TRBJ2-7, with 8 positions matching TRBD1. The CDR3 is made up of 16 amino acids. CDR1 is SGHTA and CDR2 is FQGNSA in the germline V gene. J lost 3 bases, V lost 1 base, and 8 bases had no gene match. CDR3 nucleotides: TGTGCCAGCAGCTTAGGGGGGCAGGGGGCCTACTACGAGCAGTACTTC. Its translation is CASSLGGQGAYYEQYF. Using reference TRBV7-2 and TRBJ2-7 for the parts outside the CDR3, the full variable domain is GAGVSQSPSNKVTEKGKDVELRCDPISGHTALYWYRQSLGQGLEFLIYFQGNSAPDKSGLPSDRFSAERTGGSVSTLTIQRTQQEDSAVYLCASSLGGQGAYYEQYFGPGTRLTVT.

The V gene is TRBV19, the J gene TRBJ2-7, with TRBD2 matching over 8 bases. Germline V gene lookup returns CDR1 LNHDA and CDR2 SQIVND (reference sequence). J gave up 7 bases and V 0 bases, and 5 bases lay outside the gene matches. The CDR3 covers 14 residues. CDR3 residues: CASSIDSGEPEQYF. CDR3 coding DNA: TGTGCCAGTAGTATAGATAGCGGGGAACCAGAGCAGTACTTC.

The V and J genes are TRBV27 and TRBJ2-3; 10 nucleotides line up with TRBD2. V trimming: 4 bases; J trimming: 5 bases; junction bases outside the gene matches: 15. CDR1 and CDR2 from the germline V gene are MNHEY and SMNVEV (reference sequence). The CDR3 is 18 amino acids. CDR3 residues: CASSWVGTSGGALDTQYF. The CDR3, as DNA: TGTGCCAGCAGTTGGGTGGGGACCAGCGGGGGGGCCCTAGATACGCAGTATTTT.

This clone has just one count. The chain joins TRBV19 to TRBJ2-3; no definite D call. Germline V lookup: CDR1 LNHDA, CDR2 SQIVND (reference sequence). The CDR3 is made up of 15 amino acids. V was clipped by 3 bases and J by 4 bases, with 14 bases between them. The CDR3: CASSMGSKGPDTQYF. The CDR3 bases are TGTGCCAGTAGTATGGGCAGCAAAGGTCCAGATACGCAGTATTTT.

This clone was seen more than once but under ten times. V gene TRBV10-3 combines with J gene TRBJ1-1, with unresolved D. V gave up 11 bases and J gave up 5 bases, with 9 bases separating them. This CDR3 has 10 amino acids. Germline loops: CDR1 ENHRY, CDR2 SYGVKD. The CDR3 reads CAPFETEAFF. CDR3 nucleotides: TGTGCCCCCTTTGAGACTGAAGCTTTCTTT.

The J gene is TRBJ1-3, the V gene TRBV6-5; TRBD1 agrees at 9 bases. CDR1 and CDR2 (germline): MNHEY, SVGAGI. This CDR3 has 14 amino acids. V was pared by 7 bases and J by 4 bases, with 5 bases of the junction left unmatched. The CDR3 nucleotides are TGTGCCAGCACCACACAGGGGGCAGGAAACACCATATATTTT. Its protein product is CASTTQGAGNTIYF.